Each of the 7 T cell receptor beta chains below was sequenced from the same sample in a study of breast tumors, draining lymph nodes, adjacent tissues. Each CDR3 protein is one row after TCRdb ran MiXCR on the multiplex PCR reads. The repertoire holds over 70,000 distinct CDR3 sequences, with roughly 28% as singletons. Breast cancer patients provided tissue from their axillary draining lymph nodes. The sample comprised axillary lymph node tissue. These receptor sequences come from a female donor with breast cancer. Some clones in this sample may be carry-over from other donors' samples.

This clonotype was counted at least ten times. The genes are TRBV19 and TRBJ1-4, with D possibly matching TRBD1 (5 bases). The CDR3 covers 13 residues. In germline, CDR1 is LNHDA, CDR2 SQIVND (reference sequence). With 7 bases removed from V and 7 bases from J, the gap between germline ends came to 13 bases. CDR3 amino acids: CASNEGLAEKLFF. DNA for the CDR3: TGTGCCAGTAATGAGGGGTTGGCTGAAAAACTGTTTTTT.

Note on this clonotype: A junction boundary mismatches the germline segment, possibly from a read error. This sequence joins TRBV28 and TRBJ2-2; unclear D gene. The CDR3 loop spans 13 amino acids. Germline V lookup: CDR1 MDHEN, CDR2 SYDVKM. CDR3 in DNA: TGTGGCAGCAGTTACGCGAACACCGGGGAGCTGTTTTTT. This gives the protein CGSSYANTGELFF.

Turning to this clonotype: One base away lies a much larger clone, so this may be a sequencing read error. This chain joins TRBV12-3 or TRBV12-4 and TRBJ2-1; 7 bases align to TRBD2. The CDR3 spans 15 residues. The CDR3, as DNA: TGTGCCAGCAGCCCGGGACTAATTGGACGGAATGAGCAGGTCTTC. Residues: CASSPGLIGRNEQVF.

The chain is built from TRBV19 and TRBJ1-4; D may be TRBD1 (5 bases). V lost 4 bases to trimming and J lost 5 bases, with 14 bases between them. Germline assignment: CDR1 LNHDA and CDR2 SQIVND (reference sequence). This CDR3 is built from 15 residues. CDR3 in DNA: TGTGCCAGTAGTACCAGGGCAGGATCGAATGAAAAACTGTTTTTT. Its translation: CASSTRAGSNEKLFF.

The sample holds many counts of this clonotype. At one of its ends the junction is not consistent with the germline gene, which may arise from a read error. The chain combines TRBV11-2 with TRBJ2-7, with D possibly matching TRBD2 (6 bases). Germline values: CDR1 SGHAT, CDR2 FQNNGV. The CDR3 extends over 16 amino acids. The CDR3 loop reads CASSLDGASATYEQCF. In DNA, the CDR3 is TGTGCCAGCAGCTTAGACGGGGCTAGCGCAACCTACGAGCAGTGCTTC.

This clonotype was observed a handful of times. J is TRBJ1-1 and V is TRBV5-1; D is possibly TRBD1 (5 bases). Deletions cut 6 bases from V and 1 base from J, with 13 bases between. The germline CDR1 and CDR2 sequences are SGHRS and YFSETQ. The CDR3 loop spans 14 amino acids. The CDR3 DNA sequence: TGCGCCAGCATCGATCCGAGGGGGAACACTGAAGCTTTCTTT. The encoded protein is CASIDPRGNTEAFF.

CDR3 in DNA: TGCAGTGCTAGCGGGAATTATAATTCACCCCTCCACTTT. Amino acid sequence: CSASGNYNSPLHF. The V call is TRBV20-1, the J call TRBJ1-6; D is unresolved. CDR1 and CDR2 (germline): DFQATT, SNEGSKA (reference sequence). This CDR3 spans 13 amino acids. V gave up 3 bases and J gave up 4 bases, with 7 bases separating them.